The next 20 T cell receptor beta chains were all read from a single sample in a study of cytomegalovirus exposure and HLA in healthy donors. Assay: immunoSEQ multiplex PCR; the TCRdb copy retains only in-frame clones and omits some. The sample has 35,000 to 40,000 clones; over 80% are singletons. The specimen was PBMCs. The origin of the receptors is a man in his late teens or twenties in good health and CMV-seronegative.

This chain uses TRBV6-1 with TRBJ1-5; TRBD1 might be the D (6 bases). V lost 9 bases, J lost 3 bases, and 15 bases lay in between. Per germline, CDR1 MNHNS and CDR2 SASEGT. The CDR3 contains 14 residues. The CDR3, as DNA: TGTGCCAGTCAGACCGGGACAACCAATCAGCCCCAGCATTTT. Encoded protein: CASQTGTTNQPQHF.

The sample holds one count of this clone. The chain is built from TRBV5-1 and TRBJ1-1; D gene uncertain. The CDR3 is made up of 13 amino acids. Trimming took off 2 bases at V and 3 bases at J, with 8 bases between the two ends. Germline values: CDR1 SGHRS, CDR2 YFSETQ. The CDR3 DNA sequence: TGCGCCAGCAGCTTTGGCTCCGACACTGAAGCTTTCTTT. This translates into CASSFGSDTEAFF.

CDR3 DNA: TGCAGCGTTGACCCTAGACTAGCGGGCTCCTACAATGAGCAGTTCTTC. Amino acids: CSVDPRLAGSYNEQFF. The rearrangement uses TRBV29-1 and TRBJ2-1, with 10 bases lining up with TRBD2. V trimming: 3 bases; J trimming: 0 bases; junction bases outside the gene matches: 5. The CDR3 has 16 residues. The V gene's germline CDR1 is SQVTM and CDR2 ANQGSEA.

The chain employs TRBV28 and TRBJ2-5, with D perhaps TRBD2 (7 bases). The germline V gene has CDR1 MDHEN and CDR2 SYDVKM. CDR3 length: 16 residues. V was trimmed by 5 bases and J by 3 bases, leaving 19 bases between them. CDR3 DNA sequence: TGTGCCAGCAGTGGGACACTGACTAGCTTTAAAGAGACCCAGTACTTC. The encoded protein is CASSGTLTSFKETQYF.

The CDR3 coding sequence is TGTGCCAGCAGCGTCCAGGCTGCAAACACAGGAGAGCAGTACTTC. This sequence encodes CASSVQAANTGEQYF. V is TRBV9 and J is TRBJ2-7; possibly TRBD1 for D (5 bases). Deletions cut 2 bases from V and 7 bases from J, with 19 bases between. The CDR3 extends over 15 amino acids. Germline CDR1 reads SGDLS; CDR2 reads YYNGEE.

V is TRBV6-1 and J is TRBJ1-2, with D perhaps TRBD1 (6 bases). The length of the CDR3 is 14 residues. The germline gives CDR1 MNHNS, CDR2 SASEGT. V lost 7 bases and J lost 5, with 17 bases in between. The CDR3 is CASNRDIDRYGYTF. CDR3 DNA sequence: TGTGCCAGCAACCGGGACATCGACCGGTATGGCTACACCTTC.

CDR3 residues: CASRKTSGVETYEQYF. The CDR3 DNA sequence: TGCGCCAGCAGAAAGACTAGCGGGGTGGAAACCTACGAGCAGTACTTC. The chain carries TRBV5-1 and TRBJ2-7; 11 nucleotides match TRBD2. The CDR3 covers 16 residues. Germline CDR1 reads SGHRS; CDR2 reads YFSETQ. J lost 2 bases, V lost 5 bases, and 9 bases had no gene match.

The DNA of the CDR3 is TGCGCCAGCAGCTTGGGGGGCCTGGCGAGGGATACGCAGTATTTT. It codes for CASSLGGLARDTQYF. The chain joins TRBV5-1 to TRBJ2-3, with D perhaps matching TRBD1 (5 bases). The ends were cut back, 0 bases at V and 6 bases at J, with 14 bases in the middle. CDR1 is SGHRS and CDR2 is YFSETQ in the germline V gene. The CDR3 is 15 residues long.

In regard to this clone: Mismatch with germline at one junction end may stem from a read error. The chain links TRBV9 to TRBJ2-3; the D gene is possibly TRBD2 (7 bases). Germline V gene lookup returns CDR1 SGDLS and CDR2 YYNGEE. The CDR3 extends over 16 amino acids. CDR3 sequence reads: CATSRGAHTGTDTQYF. The CDR3 bases are TGTGCCACCAGCCGGGGGGCGCATACGGGCACAGATACGCAGTATTTT.

V usage is TRBV2 and J usage is TRBJ1-2, with 9 bases identical to TRBD1. Germline V lookup: CDR1 SNHLY, CDR2 FYNNEI. The J segment lost 11 bases and the V segment lost 4 bases, leaving 11 bases of the junction unmatched. The CDR3 covers 14 residues. CDR3 in amino acids: CASSVGGTGPTYTF. CDR3 DNA: TGTGCCAGCAGTGTGGGCGGGACAGGGCCAACATACACCTTC. Full variable domain (missing parts from reference TRBV2 and TRBJ1-2): EPEVTQTPSHQVTQMGQEVILRCVPISNHLYFYWYRQILGQKVEFLVSFYNNEISEKSEIFDDQFSVERPDGSNFTLKIRSTKLEDSAMYFCASSVGGTGPTYTFGSGTRLTVV.

For this clone: One end of the junction fails to match germline, which may point to a read error. The chain is built from TRBV7-7 and TRBJ2-3; possible D gene TRBD1, 5 bases. Germline V gene data show CDR1 as SSHAT and CDR2 as FNYEAQ (reference sequence). The CDR3 runs to 15 residues. In DNA form, the CDR3 reads TGTGCTAGCAGCTTAGGCCAGGGAAGCACAGATACGCAGTATTTT. It encodes CASSLGQGSTDTQYF.

The chain carries TRBV19 and TRBJ2-3; a weak D match, TRBD2 (6 bases). With 4 bases removed from V and 2 bases from J, the gap between germline ends came to 13 bases. CDR3 length: 15 amino acids. Germline loops: CDR1 LNHDA, CDR2 SQIVND (reference sequence). CDR3 DNA: TGTGCCAGTAGTACCGGGACTTATAACACAGATACGCAGTATTTT. Translation: CASSTGTYNTDTQYF.

The chain is built from TRBV9 and TRBJ1-5; TRBD1 is a possible D gene (5 bases). The CDR3 loop spans 15 amino acids. Germline V gene data show CDR1 as SGDLS and CDR2 as YYNGEE. V lost 4 bases to trimming and J lost 5 bases, with 16 bases between them. CDR3 in amino acids: CASSSRDGPDQPQHF. The CDR3 bases are TGTGCCAGCAGCAGCAGGGATGGCCCAGATCAGCCCCAGCATTTT.

This chain uses TRBV6-1 with TRBJ2-4; TRBD1 might be the D (5 bases). The CDR3 is 14 amino acids. Trimming left V 11 bases short and J 0 bases short, with 14 bases between. Looked up from germline, CDR1 is MNHNS and CDR2 is SASEGT. In DNA, the CDR3 is TGTGCCTCTCAGGGTGACGAAGCCAAAAACATTCAGTACTTC. Translating it yields CASQGDEAKNIQYF.

The genes are TRBV9 and TRBJ2-3, with 8 nucleotides matching TRBD2. The V gene's germline CDR1 is SGDLS and CDR2 YYNGEE. CDR3 size: 16 residues. V lost 0 bases to trimming and J lost 5 bases; unmatched junction nucleotides: 8. CDR3 residues: CASSVAAGGARDTQYF. CDR3 nucleotides: TGTGCCAGCAGCGTAGCTGCCGGGGGGGCCCGAGATACGCAGTATTTT.

The chain has TRBV29-1 and TRBJ1-5; D uncertain. This CDR3 has 15 residues. In germline, CDR1 is SQVTM, CDR2 ANQGSEA. Deletions cut 4 bases from V and 2 bases from J, with 15 bases between. DNA of the CDR3: TGCAGCGTTGCGGACGGGGTTTTGGGCAATCAGCCCCAGCATTTT. It translates to CSVADGVLGNQPQHF.

This chain joins TRBV11-2 and TRBJ1-6; D is undetermined. Trimming took off 5 bases at V and 7 bases at J, with 12 bases between the two ends. There are 14 residues in the CDR3. Germline V lookup: CDR1 SGHAT, CDR2 FQNNGV. The CDR3 DNA is TGTGCCAGCAGCGCAGGACTGCTGAATTCACCCCTCCACTTT. This encodes CASSAGLLNSPLHF.

A single count supports this clone. The chain combines TRBV6-4 with TRBJ1-2; D is unclear. V was trimmed by 2 bases and J by 5 bases, leaving 9 bases between them. CDR3 length: 13 amino acids. Germline CDR1 is MRHNA and CDR2 is SNTAGT. Here the CDR3 reads CASSDAGSYGYTF. The CDR3 region has the DNA TGTGCCAGCAGTGACGCCGGTTCGTATGGCTACACCTTC.

The rearrangement uses TRBV27 and TRBJ2-1; tentatively, D is TRBD2 (6 bases). The CDR3 has 15 amino acids. Germline CDR1 reads MNHEY; CDR2 reads SMNVEV (reference sequence). Trimming took off 5 bases at V and 8 bases at J, with 19 bases between the two ends. CDR3 loop: CASSLRPKAGHEQFF. CDR3 nucleotides: TGTGCCAGCAGTCTTAGGCCTAAAGCGGGCCATGAGCAGTTCTTC.

The chain joins TRBV19 to TRBJ1-1; tentative D call: TRBD1 (6 bases). CDR1 and CDR2 (germline): LNHDA, SQIVND (reference sequence). V was trimmed by 3 bases and J by 0 bases, leaving 17 bases between them. This CDR3 comprises 17 residues. The CDR3 is CASSIWGQGLMNTEAFF. CDR3 coding DNA: TGTGCCAGTAGTATTTGGGGGCAGGGGCTAATGAACACTGAAGCTTTCTTT. The full variable domain, rest sourced from reference TRBV19 and TRBJ1-1, is DGGITQSPKYLFRKEGQNVTLSCEQNLNHDAMYWYRQDPGQGLRLIYYSQIVNDFQKGDIAEGYSVSREKKESFPLTVTSAQKNPTAFYLCASSIWGQGLMNTEAFFGQGTRLTVV.